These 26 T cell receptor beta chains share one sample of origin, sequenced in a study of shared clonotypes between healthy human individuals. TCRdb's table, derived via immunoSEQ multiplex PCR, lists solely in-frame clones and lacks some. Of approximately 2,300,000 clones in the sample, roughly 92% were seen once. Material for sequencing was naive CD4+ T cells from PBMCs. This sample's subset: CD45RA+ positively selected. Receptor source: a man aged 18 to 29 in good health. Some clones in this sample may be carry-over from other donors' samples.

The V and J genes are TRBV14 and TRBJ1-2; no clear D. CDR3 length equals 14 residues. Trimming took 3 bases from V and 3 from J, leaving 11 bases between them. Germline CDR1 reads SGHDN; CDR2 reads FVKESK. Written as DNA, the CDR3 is TGTGCCAGCAGCCAGGGTAGGCAGTACTATGGCTACACCTTC. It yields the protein CASSQGRQYYGYTF.

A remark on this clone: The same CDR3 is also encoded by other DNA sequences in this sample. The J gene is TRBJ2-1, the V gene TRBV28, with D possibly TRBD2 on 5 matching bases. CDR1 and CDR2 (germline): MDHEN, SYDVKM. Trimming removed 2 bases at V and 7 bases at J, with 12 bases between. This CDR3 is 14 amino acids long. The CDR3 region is CASSLGGSRNEQFF. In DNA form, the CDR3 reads TGTGCCAGCAGTTTAGGTGGGAGTAGGAATGAGCAGTTCTTC.

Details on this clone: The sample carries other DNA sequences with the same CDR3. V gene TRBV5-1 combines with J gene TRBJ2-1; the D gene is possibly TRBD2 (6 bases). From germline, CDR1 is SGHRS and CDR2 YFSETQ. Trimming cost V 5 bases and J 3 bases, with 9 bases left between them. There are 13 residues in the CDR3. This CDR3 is CASSPGVYNEQFF. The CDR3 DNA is TGCGCCAGCAGTCCGGGGGTCTACAATGAGCAGTTCTTC. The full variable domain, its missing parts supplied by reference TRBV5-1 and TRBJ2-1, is KAGVTQTPRYLIKTRGQQVTLSCSPISGHRSVSWYQQTPGQGLQFLFEYFSETQRNKGNFPGRFSGRQFSNSRSEMNVSTLELGDSALYLCASSPGVYNEQFFGPGTRLTVL.

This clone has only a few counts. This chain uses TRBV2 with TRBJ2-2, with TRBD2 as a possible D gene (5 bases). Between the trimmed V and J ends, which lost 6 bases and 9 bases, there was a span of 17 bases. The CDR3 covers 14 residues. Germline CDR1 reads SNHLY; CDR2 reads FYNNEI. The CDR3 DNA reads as TGTGCCAGCAGCGGACGGAGAGGGCATCGGGAGCTGTTTTTT. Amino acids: CASSGRRGHRELFF.

The CDR3 DNA reads as TGTGCCAGCACCCGGGGGGAGACTGAAGCTTTCTTT. Its protein product is CASTRGETEAFF. The rearrangement uses TRBV6-5 and TRBJ1-1, with TRBD1 as a possible D gene (5 bases). CDR1 and CDR2 from the germline V gene are MNHEY and SVGAGI. The V end was cut by 7 bases, the J end by 5 bases, with 11 bases between. The CDR3 loop spans 12 amino acids.

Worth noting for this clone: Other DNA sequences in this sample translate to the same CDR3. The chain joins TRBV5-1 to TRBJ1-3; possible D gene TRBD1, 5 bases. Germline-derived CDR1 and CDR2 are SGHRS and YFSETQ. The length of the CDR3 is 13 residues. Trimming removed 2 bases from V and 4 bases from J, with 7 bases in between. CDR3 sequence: CASSFGGGNTIYF. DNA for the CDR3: TGCGCCAGCAGCTTTGGGGGAGGAAACACCATATATTTT.

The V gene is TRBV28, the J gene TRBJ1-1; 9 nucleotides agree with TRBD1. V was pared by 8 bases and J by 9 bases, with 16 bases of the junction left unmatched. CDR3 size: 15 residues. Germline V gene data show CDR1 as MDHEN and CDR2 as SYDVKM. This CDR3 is CASVTPGQGVEKAFF. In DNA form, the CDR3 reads TGTGCCAGCGTAACTCCGGGACAGGGTGTGGAGAAAGCTTTCTTT.

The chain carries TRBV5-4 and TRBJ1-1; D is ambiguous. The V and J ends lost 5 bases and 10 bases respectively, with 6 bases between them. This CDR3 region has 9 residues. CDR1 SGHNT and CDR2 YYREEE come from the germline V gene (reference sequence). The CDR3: CASRPIAFF. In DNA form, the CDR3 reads TGTGCCAGCAGGCCGATAGCTTTCTTT.

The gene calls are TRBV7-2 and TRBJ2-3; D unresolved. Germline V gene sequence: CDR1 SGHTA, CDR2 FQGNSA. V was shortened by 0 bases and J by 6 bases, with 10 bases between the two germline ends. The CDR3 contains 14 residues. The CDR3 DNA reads TGTGCCAGCAGCTTAGCGTTTAGAAAGGATACGCAGTATTTT. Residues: CASSLAFRKDTQYF.

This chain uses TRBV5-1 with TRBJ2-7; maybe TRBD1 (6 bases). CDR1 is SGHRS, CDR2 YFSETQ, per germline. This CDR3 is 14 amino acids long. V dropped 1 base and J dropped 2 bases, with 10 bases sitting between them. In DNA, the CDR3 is TGCGCCAGCAGCTTGCAGGGGCCTACCTACGAGCAGTACTTC. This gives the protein CASSLQGPTYEQYF.

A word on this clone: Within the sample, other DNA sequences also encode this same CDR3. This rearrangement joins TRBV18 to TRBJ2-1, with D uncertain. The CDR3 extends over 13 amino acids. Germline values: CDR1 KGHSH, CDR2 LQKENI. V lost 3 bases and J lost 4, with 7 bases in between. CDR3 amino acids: CASSPSSYNEQFF. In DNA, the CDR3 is TGTGCCAGCTCACCCTCCTCATACAATGAGCAGTTCTTC.

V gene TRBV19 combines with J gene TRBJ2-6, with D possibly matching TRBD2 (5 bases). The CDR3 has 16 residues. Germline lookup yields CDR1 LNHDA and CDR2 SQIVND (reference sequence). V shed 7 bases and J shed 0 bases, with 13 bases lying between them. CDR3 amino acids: CASNGGSRSGANVLTF. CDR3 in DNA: TGTGCCAGTAATGGCGGGTCCCGCTCTGGGGCCAACGTCCTGACTTTC.

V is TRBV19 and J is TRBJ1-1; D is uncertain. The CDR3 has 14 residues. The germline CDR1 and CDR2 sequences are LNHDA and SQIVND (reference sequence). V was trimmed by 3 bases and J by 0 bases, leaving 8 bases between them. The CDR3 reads CASSIIGLNTEAFF. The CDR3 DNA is TGTGCCAGTAGTATCATAGGTCTGAACACTGAAGCTTTCTTT. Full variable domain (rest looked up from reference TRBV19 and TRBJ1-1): DGGITQSPKYLFRKEGQNVTLSCEQNLNHDAMYWYRQDPGQGLRLIYYSQIVNDFQKGDIAEGYSVSREKKESFPLTVTSAQKNPTAFYLCASSIIGLNTEAFFGQGTRLTVV.

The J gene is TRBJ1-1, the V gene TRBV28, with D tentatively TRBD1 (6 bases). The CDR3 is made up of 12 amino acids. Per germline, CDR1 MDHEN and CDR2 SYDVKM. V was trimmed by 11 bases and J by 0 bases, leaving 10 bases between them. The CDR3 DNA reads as TGTGCCGGGCGGGGGCTGAACACTGAAGCTTTCTTT. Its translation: CAGRGLNTEAFF.

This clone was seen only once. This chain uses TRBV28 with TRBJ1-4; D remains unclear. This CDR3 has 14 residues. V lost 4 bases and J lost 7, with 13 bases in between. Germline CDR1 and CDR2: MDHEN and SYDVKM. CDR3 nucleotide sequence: TGTGCCAGCAGTTCTGACTTGGATGTTGAAAAACTGTTTTTT. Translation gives CASSSDLDVEKLFF.

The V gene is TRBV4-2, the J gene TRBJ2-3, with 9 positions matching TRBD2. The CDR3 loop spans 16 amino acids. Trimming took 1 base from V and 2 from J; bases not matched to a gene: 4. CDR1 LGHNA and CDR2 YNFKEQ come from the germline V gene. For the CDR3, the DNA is TGTGCCAGCAGCCAAGGGCTAGCGGGAATCACAGATACGCAGTATTTT. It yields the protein CASSQGLAGITDTQYF.

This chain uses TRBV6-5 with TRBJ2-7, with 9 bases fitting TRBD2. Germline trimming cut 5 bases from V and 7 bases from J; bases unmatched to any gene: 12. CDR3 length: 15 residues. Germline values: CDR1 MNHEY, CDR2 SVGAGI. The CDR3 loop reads CASSARREGQVEQYF. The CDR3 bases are TGTGCCAGCAGTGCTCGGCGGGAGGGCCAGGTGGAGCAGTACTTC.

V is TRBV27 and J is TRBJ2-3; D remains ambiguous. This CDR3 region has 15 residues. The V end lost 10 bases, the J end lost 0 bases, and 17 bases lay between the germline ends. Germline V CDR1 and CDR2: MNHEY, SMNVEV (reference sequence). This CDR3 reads CATSPTRYSTDTQYF. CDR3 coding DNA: TGTGCCACCTCACCTACCAGGTATAGCACAGATACGCAGTATTTT.

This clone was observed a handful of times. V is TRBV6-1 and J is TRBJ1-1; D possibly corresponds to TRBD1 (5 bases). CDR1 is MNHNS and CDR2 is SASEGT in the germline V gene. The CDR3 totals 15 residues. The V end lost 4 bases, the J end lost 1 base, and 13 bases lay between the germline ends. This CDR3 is CASSVLQGTNTEAFF. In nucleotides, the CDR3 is TGTGCCAGCAGTGTCCTTCAGGGCACGAACACTGAAGCTTTCTTT.

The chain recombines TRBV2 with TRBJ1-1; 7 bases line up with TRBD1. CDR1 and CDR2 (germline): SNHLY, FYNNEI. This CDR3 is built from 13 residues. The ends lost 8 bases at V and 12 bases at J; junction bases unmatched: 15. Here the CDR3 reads CASQEGANVITFF. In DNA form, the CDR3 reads TGTGCCAGCCAGGAGGGGGCGAACGTCATAACTTTCTTT.

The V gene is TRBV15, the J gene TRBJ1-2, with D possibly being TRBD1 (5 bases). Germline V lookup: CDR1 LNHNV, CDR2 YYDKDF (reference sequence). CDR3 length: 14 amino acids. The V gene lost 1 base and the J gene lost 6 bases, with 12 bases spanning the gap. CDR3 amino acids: CATSRGGRAHGYTF. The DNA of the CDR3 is TGTGCCACCAGCAGAGGAGGCAGGGCCCATGGCTACACCTTC.

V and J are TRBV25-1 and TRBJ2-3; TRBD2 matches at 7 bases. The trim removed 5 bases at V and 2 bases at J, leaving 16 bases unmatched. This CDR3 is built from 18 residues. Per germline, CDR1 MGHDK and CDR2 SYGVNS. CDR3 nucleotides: TGTGCCAGCAGTATACTCCGCCGGGGGGAGCGGATCACAGATACGCAGTATTTT. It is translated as CASSILRRGERITDTQYF.

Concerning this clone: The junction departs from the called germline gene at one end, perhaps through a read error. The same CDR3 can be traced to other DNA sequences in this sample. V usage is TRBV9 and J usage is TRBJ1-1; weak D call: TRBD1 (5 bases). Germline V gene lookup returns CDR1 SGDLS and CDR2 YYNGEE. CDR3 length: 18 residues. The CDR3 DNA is TGTGCCAGCAGCGGGGGGATTGGGCAGGCGCTCCTGAATACTGAAGCTTTCTTT. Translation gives CASSGGIGQALLNTEAFF.

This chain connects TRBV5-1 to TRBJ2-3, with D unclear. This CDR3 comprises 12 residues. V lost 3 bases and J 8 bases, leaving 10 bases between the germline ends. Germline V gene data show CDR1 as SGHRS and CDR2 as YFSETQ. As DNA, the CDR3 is TGCGCCAGCAGCTCTGACATGGGTACGCAGTATTTT. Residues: CASSSDMGTQYF.

The CDR3 region is CASSLNGRGRANNEQFF. CDR3 nucleotide sequence: TGCGCCAGCAGCTTGAACGGTCGCGGGAGGGCCAATAATGAGCAGTTCTTC. The chain is built from TRBV5-1 and TRBJ2-1; 9 bases match TRBD2. CDR3 length: 17 residues. CDR1 SGHRS and CDR2 YFSETQ come from the germline V gene. V lost 1 base and J lost 7; bases outside the gene matches: 12.

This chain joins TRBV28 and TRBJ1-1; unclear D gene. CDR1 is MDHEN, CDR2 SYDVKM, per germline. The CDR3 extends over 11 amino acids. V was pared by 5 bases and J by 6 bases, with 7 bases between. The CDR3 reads CASSPAAEAFF. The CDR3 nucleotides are TGTGCCAGCAGTCCGGCAGCTGAAGCTTTCTTT.